Listed here are 25 T cell receptor beta chains from one sample, sequenced in a study of T cell repertoires in cytomegalovirus infection. Which antigens these TCRs recognize remains unknown. TCRdb reprocessed the reads via MiXCR and lists one record per CDR3 protein. The data contain approximately 1,000,000 distinct CDR3 sequences, 30% to 40% of them singletons. The starting material was cultured CD8+ T cells from PBMCs, obtained from culture after CMV antigen stimulation. These receptors originate from a human donor in good health (CMV status not recorded). Some clones in this sample may be carry-over from other donors' samples.

The CDR3 spells CASSSVGRGSYGYTF. CDR3 sequence (DNA): TGTGCCAGCAGCTCGGTAGGGAGAGGATCCTATGGCTACACCTTC. The J gene is TRBJ1-2, the V gene TRBV7-9; D remains unclear. The CDR3 sequence is 15 residues long. The germline V gene encodes CDR1 SEHNR and CDR2 FQNEAQ (reference sequence). Deletions cut 4 bases from V and 4 bases from J, with 16 bases between. Based on the CDR3 plus reference TRBV7-9 and TRBJ1-2, the full variable domain is DTGVSQNPRHKITKRGQNVTFRCDPISEHNRLYWYRQTLGQGPEFLTYFQNEAQLEKSRLLSDRFSAERPKGSFSTLEIQRTEQGDSAMYLCASSSVGRGSYGYTFGSGTRLTVV.

In this sample, this clonotype turned up a few times. The CDR3 protein is CASSQPTGGIGTQYF. In DNA form, the CDR3 reads TGTGCCAGCAGCCAACCCACAGGGGGCATCGGGACCCAGTACTTC. This chain links TRBV7-9 with TRBJ2-5; 9 bases are shared with TRBD1. Trimming at V came to 5 bases and at J to 7 bases, leaving 11 bases not matched to a gene. Germline V gives CDR1 SEHNR, CDR2 FQNEAQ (reference sequence). The CDR3 length is 15 residues.

This chain connects TRBV5-4 to TRBJ2-2, with 10 nucleotides matching TRBD2. Germline CDR1 and CDR2: SGHNT and YYREEE (reference sequence). This CDR3 contains 20 residues. V trimming: 0 bases; J trimming: 4 bases; junction bases outside the gene matches: 15. The CDR3 is CASSLEQALAGVTSTGELFF. DNA for the CDR3: TGTGCCAGCAGCTTGGAGCAGGCGCTAGCGGGGGTTACTAGCACCGGGGAGCTGTTTTTT.

The table lists this clonotype with a few counts. The J gene is TRBJ1-2, the V gene TRBV28, with TRBD1 identical over 8 bases. This CDR3 region has 16 residues. Germline V gene sequence: CDR1 MDHEN, CDR2 SYDVKM. V shed 3 bases, J shed 4 bases, and the junction held 10 bases outside the gene matches. CDR3 bases: TGTGCCAGCAGTTTCCGGGGACAGGCTTCCTTCTATGGCTACACCTTC. It specifies CASSFRGQASFYGYTF.

This clonotype came up many times. The V and J genes are TRBV27 and TRBJ1-5; D is ambiguous. Trimming removed 0 bases from V and 0 bases from J, with 6 bases in between. In germline, CDR1 is MNHEY, CDR2 SMNVEV (reference sequence). The CDR3 spans 15 residues. Here the CDR3 reads CASSLSSYSNQPQHF. In nucleotides, the CDR3 is TGTGCCAGCAGTTTATCTTCTTATAGCAATCAGCCCCAGCATTTT.

This clonotype was recorded a few times. J is TRBJ1-1 and V is TRBV4-1, with D maybe TRBD1 (6 bases). The length of the CDR3 is 15 residues. V dropped 5 bases and J dropped 2 bases, with 15 bases sitting between them. Germline-derived CDR1 and CDR2 are MGHRA and YSYEKL. The DNA of the CDR3 is TGCGCCAGCAGCTACAGGAAACAGGGAAACACTGAAGCTTTCTTT. It yields the protein CASSYRKQGNTEAFF.

This clonotype was observed a few times. The chain combines TRBV9 with TRBJ2-3; D is tentatively TRBD1 or TRBD2 (7 bases each). V lost 4 bases and J 2 bases, leaving 20 bases between the germline ends. This CDR3 is built from 17 residues. Germline V CDR1 and CDR2: SGDLS, YYNGEE. Written as DNA, the CDR3 is TGTGCCAGCAGCTTCAGCGGGACAGCAAAATTCACAGATACGCAGTATTTT. Protein sequence: CASSFSGTAKFTDTQYF.

This clonotype was detected only a few times. The chain is built from TRBV6-2 or TRBV6-3 and TRBJ2-1; 9 bases are a match to TRBD1. The V and J ends lost 2 bases and 8 bases, in that order; junction bases with no gene match: 10. This CDR3 region has 16 residues. The V gene's germline CDR1 is MNHEY and CDR2 SVGEGT. The CDR3 bases are TGTGCCAGCAGTTACACGGGGGACAGGGCCCTCGATGAGCAGTTCTTC. Protein product: CASSYTGDRALDEQFF.

The sample holds many counts of this clonotype. The V gene is TRBV5-1, the J gene TRBJ2-1; D gene ambiguous. The germline gives CDR1 SGHRS, CDR2 YFSETQ. The CDR3 contains 15 residues. With 3 bases removed from V and 0 bases from J, the gap between germline ends came to 10 bases. For the CDR3, the DNA is TGCGCCAGCAGCTCAACTACCAGCTCCTACAATGAGCAGTTCTTC. Translation gives CASSSTTSSYNEQFF.

This sequence joins TRBV7-9 and TRBJ1-5; weak D call: TRBD1 (5 bases). CDR1 and CDR2 (germline): SEHNR, FQNEAQ (reference sequence). V was shortened by 6 bases and J by 6 bases, with 15 bases between the two germline ends. CDR3 length: 14 amino acids. CDR3 in amino acids: CASSPGPGIQPQHF. CDR3 DNA: TGTGCCAGCAGTCCGGGGCCCGGGATTCAGCCCCAGCATTTT.

V is TRBV27 and J is TRBJ1-2; D might be TRBD1 (5 bases). Germline loops: CDR1 MNHEY, CDR2 SMNVEV (reference sequence). Trimming left V 4 bases short and J 0 bases short, with 12 bases between. The CDR3 extends over 15 amino acids. Here the CDR3 reads CASSSRGEANYGYTF. CDR3 sequence (DNA): TGTGCCAGCAGTTCTCGGGGGGAGGCTAACTATGGCTACACCTTC.

Of note for this clonotype: An end of the junction differs from the germline gene, which may be a read error. The chain has TRBV7-9 and TRBJ1-1; D uncertain. CDR3 length equals 11 residues. The germline gives CDR1 SEHNR, CDR2 FQNEAQ (reference sequence). The CDR3 is CASSLNNEAFF. The CDR3 DNA sequence: TGTGCCAGCAGCCTTAACAATGAAGCTTTCTTT.

The J gene is TRBJ2-7, the V gene TRBV20-1; TRBD2 is a possible D gene (6 bases). With 6 bases removed from V and 1 base from J, the gap between germline ends came to 22 bases. Germline V lookup: CDR1 DFQATT, CDR2 SNEGSKA (reference sequence). This CDR3 has 16 residues. The CDR3, as DNA: TGCAGTGCCTCGCCCCGGGGAGGCCAACCATCCTACGAGCAGTACGTC. Translated, it gives CSASPRGGQPSYEQYV.

This clonotype was recorded a few times. CDR3 residues: CASSPGQVPYTDTQYF. CDR3 sequence (DNA): TGTGCCAGCAGTCCCGGACAGGTTCCTTACACAGATACGCAGTATTTT. V usage is TRBV28 and J usage is TRBJ2-3; 7 bases line up with TRBD1. The trim removed 5 bases at V and 2 bases at J, leaving 10 bases unmatched. This CDR3 contains 16 residues. The germline V gene has CDR1 MDHEN and CDR2 SYDVKM. Drawing the rest from reference TRBV28 and TRBJ2-3, the complete variable domain is DVKVTQSSRYLVKRTGEKVFLECVQDMDHENMFWYRQDPGLGLRLIYFSYDVKMKEKGDIPEGYSVSREKKERFSLILESASTNQTSMYLCASSPGQVPYTDTQYFGPGTRLTVL.

The rearrangement joins TRBV5-4 to TRBJ1-6; 7 positions match TRBD1. Germline CDR1 is SGHNT and CDR2 is YYREEE (reference sequence). The CDR3 is made up of 14 amino acids. V shed 1 base and J 8 bases; nucleotides not matched to a gene: 3. DNA of the CDR3: TGTGCCAGCAGCTTGAAGGGGGCTGATTCACCCCTCCACTTT. Its protein product is CASSLKGADSPLHF.

The CDR3 DNA follows: TGTGCCAGCAGTCTGACAGGAATGTCTCAGCCCCAGCATTTT. Its translation is CASSLTGMSQPQHF. This chain links TRBV12-3 or TRBV12-4 with TRBJ1-5; possible D gene TRBD1, 6 bases. The V end was cut by 5 bases, the J end by 6 bases, with 14 bases between. The CDR3 has 14 residues.

This clonotype has ten or more counts. The gene calls are TRBV27 and TRBJ2-3; D perhaps matches TRBD2 (5 bases). Germline values: CDR1 MNHEY, CDR2 SMNVEV (reference sequence). V was shortened by 1 base and J by 0 bases, with 11 bases between the two germline ends. The CDR3 runs to 16 residues. CDR3 DNA sequence: TGTGCCAGCAGTTTATACCGGACTCCTAGCACAGATACGCAGTATTTT. Translated: CASSLYRTPSTDTQYF.

This clonotype was counted between two and nine times. The gene calls are TRBV25-1 and TRBJ1-2, with D tentatively TRBD1 (5 bases). V was cut by 11 bases and J by 6 bases, with 13 bases left in between. This CDR3 region has 11 residues. Per the germline V gene, CDR1 is MGHDK and CDR2 is SYGVNS. In DNA form, the CDR3 reads TGTGCCGCGGGGAGGGGCAATGGCTACACCTTC. It is translated as CAAGRGNGYTF.

There are a few counts of this clonotype. The rearrangement uses TRBV7-9 and TRBJ2-2; no clear D gene. Per the germline V gene, CDR1 is SEHNR and CDR2 is FQNEAQ (reference sequence). The CDR3 is made up of 14 amino acids. V lost 5 bases and J 6 bases, leaving 13 bases between the germline ends. The CDR3 here is CASSHFFGPGELFF. DNA for the CDR3: TGTGCCAGCAGCCACTTTTTTGGACCCGGGGAGCTGTTTTTT.

This chain connects TRBV28 to TRBJ2-3, with 9 bases fitting TRBD2. The length of the CDR3 is 18 residues. The V gene end was trimmed by 3 bases and the J gene end by 5 bases; junction bases not matched to a gene: 15. CDR1 and CDR2 (germline): MDHEN, SYDVKM. The DNA for the CDR3 is TGTGCCAGCAGTTTGCCCTTCTCGACAGCGGGGGGCCGAGATACGCAGTATTTT. This translates into CASSLPFSTAGGRDTQYF.

This chain links TRBV10-3 with TRBJ2-5, with TRBD1 matching over 7 bases. This CDR3 has 19 residues. The germline gives CDR1 ENHRY, CDR2 SYGVKD. Trimming cost V 0 bases and J 0 bases; bases outside gene matches: 13. CDR3 in amino acids: CAISESWETTGAYQETQYF. Here the CDR3 DNA reads TGTGCCATCAGTGAGTCGTGGGAGACCACAGGGGCATACCAAGAGACCCAGTACTTC.

This clonotype has a handful of counts. This chain uses TRBV6-1 with TRBJ2-3; TRBD2 aligns across 8 bases. Germline loops: CDR1 MNHNS, CDR2 SASEGT. J gave up 2 bases and V 0 bases, and 7 bases lay outside the gene matches. The CDR3 extends over 17 amino acids. DNA of the CDR3: TGTGCCAGCAGTGAAGCACGGGGGGGGGCCCCCACAGATACGCAGTATTTT. Its protein product is CASSEARGGAPTDTQYF.

The rearrangement joins TRBV11-2 to TRBJ2-5; no reliable D call. Trimming stripped 5 bases from V and 3 bases from J, with 10 bases between. The CDR3 spans 13 residues. Looked up from germline, CDR1 is SGHAT and CDR2 is FQNNGV. CDR3 in amino acids: CASSPWWEETQYF. CDR3 bases: TGTGCCAGCAGCCCCTGGTGGGAAGAGACCCAGTACTTC.

The chain couples TRBV28 to TRBJ1-2; D is unresolved. The length of the CDR3 is 13 residues. Germline CDR1 and CDR2: MDHEN and SYDVKM. V was trimmed by 3 bases and J by 2 bases, leaving 7 bases between them. The CDR3 DNA reads as TGTGCCAGCAGTTTCAACAACAACTATGGCTACACCTTC. It yields the protein CASSFNNNYGYTF.

This clonotype was seen at least ten times. V gene TRBV7-9 combines with J gene TRBJ2-7; D may correspond to TRBD1 or TRBD2 (6 bases each). The V and J ends lost 4 bases and 8 bases respectively, with 33 bases between them. Per the germline V gene, CDR1 is SEHNR and CDR2 is FQNEAQ (reference sequence). CDR3 length: 19 residues. The CDR3 reads CASSSPVNSRADYRGKQYF. CDR3 bases: TGTGCCAGCAGCTCACCAGTTAACTCCAGGGCGGACTATAGGGGGAAGCAGTACTTC.